This T cell receptor beta chain was documented in a study of blood T cells in healthy people across ages. Each donor supplied approximately 10 milliliters of peripheral blood. This CDR3 is 12 amino acids long. The V gene's germline CDR1 is SQVTM and CDR2 ANQGSEA. Trimming left V 4 bases short and J 6 bases short, with 12 bases between. There are a few counts of this clonotype. Through a sample-barcoded 5' primer and a J-beta primer mix, a second PCR was run for roughly 6 to 11 cycles. Each cDNA molecule was tagged by a template-switch adaptor with 12 random nucleotides. TCRdb itself ran the 5' RACE reads through MiXCR, one entry per CDR3 protein. The sample holds 1.8 million or so distinct CDR3 sequences; about two fifths are singletons and the top ten take roughly 23%.

Sample: blood. The chain links TRBV29-1 to TRBJ1-2, with D unresolved. The receptor was isolated from a human donor in good health. The CDR3 DNA reads as TGCAGCGTTGTGTCACCACCCCATGGCTACACCTTC. Translated: CSVVSPPHGYTF.